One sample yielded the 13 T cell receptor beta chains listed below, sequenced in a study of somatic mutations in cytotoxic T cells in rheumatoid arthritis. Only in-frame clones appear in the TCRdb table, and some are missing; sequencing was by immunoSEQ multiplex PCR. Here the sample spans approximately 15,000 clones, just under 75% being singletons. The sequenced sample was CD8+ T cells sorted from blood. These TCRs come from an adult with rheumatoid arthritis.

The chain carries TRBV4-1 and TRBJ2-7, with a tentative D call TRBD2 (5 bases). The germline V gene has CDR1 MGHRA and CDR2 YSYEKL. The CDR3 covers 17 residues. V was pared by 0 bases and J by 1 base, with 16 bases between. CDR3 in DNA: TGCGCCAGCAGCCAAGATCGCGGCGGGTTCCCGTCCTACGAGCAGTACTTC. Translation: CASSQDRGGFPSYEQYF.

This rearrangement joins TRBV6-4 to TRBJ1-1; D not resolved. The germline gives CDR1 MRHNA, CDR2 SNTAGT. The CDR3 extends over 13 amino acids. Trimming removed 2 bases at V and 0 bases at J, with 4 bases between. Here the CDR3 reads CASSDKMNTEAFF. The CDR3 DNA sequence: TGTGCCAGCAGTGACAAAATGAACACTGAAGCTTTCTTT.

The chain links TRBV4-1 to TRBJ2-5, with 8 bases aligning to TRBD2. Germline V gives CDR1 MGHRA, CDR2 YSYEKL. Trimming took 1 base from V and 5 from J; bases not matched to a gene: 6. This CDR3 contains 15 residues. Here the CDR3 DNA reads TGCGCCAGCAGCCAAGCGGGAGGGCCGGGGGAGACCCAGTACTTC. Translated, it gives CASSQAGGPGETQYF.

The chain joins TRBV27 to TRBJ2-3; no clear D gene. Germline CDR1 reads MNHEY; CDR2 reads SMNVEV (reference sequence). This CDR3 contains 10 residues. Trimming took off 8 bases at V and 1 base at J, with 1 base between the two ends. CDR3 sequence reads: CASRTDTQYF. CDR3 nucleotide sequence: TGTGCCAGCCGCACAGATACGCAGTATTTT.

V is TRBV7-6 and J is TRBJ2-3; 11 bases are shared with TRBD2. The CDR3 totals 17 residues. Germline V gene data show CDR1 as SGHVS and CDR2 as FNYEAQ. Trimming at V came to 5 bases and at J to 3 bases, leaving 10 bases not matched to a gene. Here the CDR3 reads CASSRKVAGGTTDTQYF. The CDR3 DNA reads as TGTGCCAGCAGCAGAAAGGTAGCGGGGGGGACAACAGATACGCAGTATTTT.

The CDR3, as DNA: TGTGCCAGCAGCCGACAGGGGGCTGGGGGTGAGCAGTTCTTC. Translation: CASSRQGAGGEQFF. The V call is TRBV7-9, the J call TRBJ2-1; 10 nucleotides line up with TRBD1. Germline V gives CDR1 SEHNR, CDR2 FQNEAQ (reference sequence). The V gene end was trimmed by 5 bases and the J gene end by 9 bases; junction bases not matched to a gene: 7. This CDR3 region has 14 residues. Complete variable domain (other parts from reference TRBV7-9 and TRBJ2-1): DTGVSQNPRHKITKRGQNVTFRCDPISEHNRLYWYRQTLGQGPEFLTYFQNEAQLEKSRLLSDRFSAERPKGSFSTLEIQRTEQGDSAMYLCASSRQGAGGEQFFGPGTRLTVL.

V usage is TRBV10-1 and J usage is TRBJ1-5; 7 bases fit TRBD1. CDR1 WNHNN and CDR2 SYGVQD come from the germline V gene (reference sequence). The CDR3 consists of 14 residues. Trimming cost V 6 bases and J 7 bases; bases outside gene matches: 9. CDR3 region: CASSERQGVQPQHF. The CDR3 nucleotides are TGCGCCAGCAGCGAGAGACAGGGAGTCCAGCCCCAGCATTTT.

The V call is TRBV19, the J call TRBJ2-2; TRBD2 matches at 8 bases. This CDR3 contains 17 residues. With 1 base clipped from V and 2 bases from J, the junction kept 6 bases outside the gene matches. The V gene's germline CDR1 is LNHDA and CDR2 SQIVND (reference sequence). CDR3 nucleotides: TGTGCCAGTAGTATAGCGGGGGGGCATGGTAACACCGGGGAGCTGTTTTTT. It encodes CASSIAGGHGNTGELFF. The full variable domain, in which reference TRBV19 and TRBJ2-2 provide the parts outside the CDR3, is DGGITQSPKYLFRKEGQNVTLSCEQNLNHDAMYWYRQDPGQGLRLIYYSQIVNDFQKGDIAEGYSVSREKKESFPLTVTSAQKNPTAFYLCASSIAGGHGNTGELFFGEGSRLTVL.

CDR3 bases: TGTGCCAGCAGCTTAGGGGGGGGATTAGTGGCGCAGTATTTT. Protein: CASSLGGGLVAQYF. The chain couples TRBV7-6 to TRBJ2-3, with 7 bases aligning to TRBD2. Germline CDR1 and CDR2: SGHVS and FNYEAQ. The CDR3 loop spans 14 amino acids. Trimming at V came to 1 base and at J to 10 bases, leaving 8 bases not matched to a gene.

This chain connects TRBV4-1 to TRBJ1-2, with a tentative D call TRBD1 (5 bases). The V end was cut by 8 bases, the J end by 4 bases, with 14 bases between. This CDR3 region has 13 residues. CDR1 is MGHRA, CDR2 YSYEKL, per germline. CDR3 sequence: CASAGTGTYGYTF. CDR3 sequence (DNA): TGCGCCAGCGCCGGGACGGGAACCTATGGCTACACCTTC.

CDR3 protein: CASNSRGAHTEAFF. The DNA of the CDR3 is TGTGCCAGTAATTCGAGAGGGGCGCACACTGAAGCTTTCTTT. V and J are TRBV19 and TRBJ1-1; possibly TRBD1 for D (5 bases). V lost 7 bases and J 3 bases, leaving 15 bases between the germline ends. From germline, CDR1 is LNHDA and CDR2 SQIVND (reference sequence). CDR3 length: 14 residues.

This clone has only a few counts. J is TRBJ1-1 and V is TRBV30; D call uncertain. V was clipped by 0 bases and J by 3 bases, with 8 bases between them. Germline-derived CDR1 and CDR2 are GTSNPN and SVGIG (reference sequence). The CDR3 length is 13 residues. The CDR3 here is CAWSVVQDTEAFF. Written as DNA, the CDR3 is TGTGCCTGGAGTGTTGTCCAGGACACTGAAGCTTTCTTT. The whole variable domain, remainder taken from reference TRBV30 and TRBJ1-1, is SQTIHQWPATLVQPVGSPLSLECTVEGTSNPNLYWYRQAAGRGLQLLFYSVGIGQISSEVPQNLSASRPQDRQFILSSKKLLLSDSGFYLCAWSVVQDTEAFFGQGTRLTVV.

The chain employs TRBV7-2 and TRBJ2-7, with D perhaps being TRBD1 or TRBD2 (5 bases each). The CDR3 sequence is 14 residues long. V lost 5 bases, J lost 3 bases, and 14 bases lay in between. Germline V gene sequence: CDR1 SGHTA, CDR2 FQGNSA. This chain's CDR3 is CASSHGAPGYEQYF. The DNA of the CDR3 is TGTGCCAGCAGCCACGGGGCCCCGGGCTACGAGCAGTACTTC.